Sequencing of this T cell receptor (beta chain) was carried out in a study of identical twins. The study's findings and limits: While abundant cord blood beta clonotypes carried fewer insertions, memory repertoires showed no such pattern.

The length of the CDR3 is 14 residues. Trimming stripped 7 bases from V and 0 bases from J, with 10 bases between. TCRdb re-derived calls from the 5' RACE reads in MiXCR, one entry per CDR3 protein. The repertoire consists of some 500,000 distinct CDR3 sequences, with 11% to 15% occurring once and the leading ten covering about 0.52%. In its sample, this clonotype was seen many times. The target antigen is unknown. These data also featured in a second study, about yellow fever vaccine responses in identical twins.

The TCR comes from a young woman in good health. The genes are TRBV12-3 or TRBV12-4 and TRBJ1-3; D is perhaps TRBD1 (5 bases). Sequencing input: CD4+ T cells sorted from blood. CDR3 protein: CASTLGVSGNTIYF. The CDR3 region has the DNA TGTGCCAGCACCCTGGGGGTCTCTGGAAACACCATATATTTT.